The 5 T cell receptor beta chains given below trace back to one sample, sequenced in a study of hypomethylating agent response in myelodysplastic syndrome. TCRdb's table, derived via immunoSEQ multiplex PCR, lists solely in-frame clones and lacks some. Of over 8,000 clones listed, about 83% are singletons. The source was bone marrow, collected before or after starting hypomethylating agent treatment for myelodysplastic syndrome (not recorded which). The receptors derive from a human donor with myelodysplastic syndrome.

The chain employs TRBV6-6 and TRBJ2-2; TRBD2 is a possible D gene (5 bases). The V and J ends lost 4 bases and 1 base respectively, with 7 bases between them. The CDR3 has 14 amino acids. Germline loops: CDR1 MNHNY, CDR2 SVGAGI (reference sequence). The CDR3 here is CASSSRVNTGELFF. The CDR3 DNA follows: TGTGCCAGCAGTTCGAGGGTGAACACCGGGGAGCTGTTTTTT.

The V and J genes are TRBV30 and TRBJ1-1, with 7 bases matching TRBD1. V gave up 0 bases and J gave up 8 bases; unmatched junction bases: 9. Germline loops: CDR1 GTSNPN, CDR2 SVGIG (reference sequence). The CDR3 loop spans 14 amino acids. CDR3: CAWSVRLNRGEAFF. The CDR3 DNA reads as TGTGCCTGGAGTGTACGTCTGAACAGGGGAGAAGCTTTCTTT. Filled out from reference TRBV30 and TRBJ1-1, the complete variable domain reads SQTIHQWPATLVQPVGSPLSLECTVEGTSNPNLYWYRQAAGRGLQLLFYSVGIGQISSEVPQNLSASRPQDRQFILSSKKLLLSDSGFYLCAWSVRLNRGEAFFGQGTRLTVV.

The chain links TRBV7-9 to TRBJ1-2; D perhaps matches TRBD1 (5 bases). The CDR3 contains 17 residues. V lost 2 bases and J lost 4, with 20 bases in between. CDR1 SEHNR and CDR2 FQNEAQ come from the germline V gene (reference sequence). This CDR3 reads CASSLLGFGRVGYGYTF. The CDR3 bases are TGTGCCAGCAGCTTATTGGGCTTTGGCAGGGTGGGCTATGGCTACACCTTC.

The V gene is TRBV10-2, the J gene TRBJ2-1; no reliable D call. Trimming removed 0 bases at V and 3 bases at J, with 6 bases between. The germline V gene encodes CDR1 WSHSY and CDR2 SAAADI. The CDR3 spans 14 residues. CDR3 DNA: TGCGCCAGCAGTGAGTCGAAACTCTACAATGAGCAGTTCTTC. This sequence encodes CASSESKLYNEQFF.

In this sample, this clone turned up a few times. DNA of the CDR3: TGTGCCTGGAGTCCTACAGGGGGCAATTCACCCCTCCACTTT. This translates into CAWSPTGGNSPLHF. The V and J genes are TRBV30 and TRBJ1-6, with TRBD1 identical over 9 bases. Germline V lookup: CDR1 GTSNPN, CDR2 SVGIG (reference sequence). This CDR3 region has 14 residues. The V gene end was trimmed by 2 bases and the J gene end by 7 bases; junction bases not matched to a gene: 3.